This paragraph reports one TCR beta chain. What it recognizes is unknown. The data stem from a study of cytomegalovirus exposure and HLA in healthy donors. Across the study: An earlier analysis found roughly 100 million unique TCR beta sequences from 150 million to 200 million T cells. Study findings and constraints: The authors reported that TCR beta sequences could predict HLA-A and HLA-B alleles. These predictions were accurate for most subjects in the first cohort.

V lost 5 bases to trimming and J lost 2 bases, with 10 bases between them. The CDR3 totals 13 residues. CDR1 is MNHEY and CDR2 is SVGAGI in the germline V gene. PCR primers comprised 60 Vbeta and 13 Jbeta primers. Assay used: immunoSEQ multiplex PCR; TCRdb lists only in-frame clones, some missing. The repertoire includes some 120,000 clones, 70% to 75% of them detected once, and around 2.9% sits in the top ten. Sequencing was performed on PBMCs. This sequence joins TRBV6-5 and TRBJ2-7; possible D gene TRBD2, 5 bases. The receptor's source is a man aged 25 to 40 in good health and CMV-seronegative. The CDR3 reads CASSTGRPYEQYF. Written as DNA, the CDR3 is TGTGCCAGCAGTACGGGGAGACCCTACGAGCAGTACTTC.